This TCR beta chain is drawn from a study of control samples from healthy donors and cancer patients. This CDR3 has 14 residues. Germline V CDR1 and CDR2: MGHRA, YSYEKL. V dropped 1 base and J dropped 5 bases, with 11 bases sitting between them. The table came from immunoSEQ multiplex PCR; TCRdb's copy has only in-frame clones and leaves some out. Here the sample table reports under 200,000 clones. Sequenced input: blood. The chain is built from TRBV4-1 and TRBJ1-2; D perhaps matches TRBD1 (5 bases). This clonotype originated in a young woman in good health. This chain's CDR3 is CASSQGSRVYGYTF. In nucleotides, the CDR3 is TGCGCCAGCAGCCAAGGTTCCAGGGTGTATGGCTACACCTTC.